This T cell receptor beta chain was obtained from a study of shared clonotypes between healthy human individuals. General study findings and limits: The diversity represented, both genetic and in exposure history, was limited by few donors. Investigators collected only blood, and repertoires in tissues likely differ.

In the case of this clone: What it binds is unknown.

Running of the assay took place at deep level. The sequencing of unsorted PBMC DNA took place on ten immunoSEQ deep assay plates. The data were produced by immunoSEQ multiplex PCR, yet TCRdb's version contains in-frame clones alone and is incomplete. The sample shows some 530,000 clones, roughly 80% of them seen only once. The CDR3 is 15 residues long. CDR1 is SSHAT, CDR2 FNYEAQ, per germline (reference sequence). Trimming took 0 bases from V and 4 from J; bases not matched to a gene: 2. The clonotype was recovered from a woman between 40 and 50 years old in good health. Some clones in this sample may be carry-over from other donors' samples. Source material: PBMCs. The chain carries TRBV7-7 and TRBJ2-2, with 7 nucleotides matching TRBD2. CDR3 DNA sequence: TGTGCCAGCAGCTTAGCGGGAGGGCGCACCGGGGAGCTGTTTTTT. Translated: CASSLAGGRTGELFF.